This entry lists 20 T cell receptor beta chains sequenced from one sample in a study of patients and donors after allogeneic stem cell transplantation. TCRdb processed the RT-PCR reads anew with MiXCR; each CDR3 protein has one entry. The sample holds about 410,000 distinct CDR3 sequences; roughly 17% are singletons and the top ten take 6.5% to 7.5%. The source material was blood, either unsorted or a sorted T cell fraction (not recorded which). The origin of the receptors is a human donor who was either an allogeneic HSCT recipient or a stem cell or donor lymphocyte infusion donor (not recorded which). It is not recorded whose cells these are; they may come from a transplant donor.

The rearrangement joins TRBV29-1 to TRBJ1-1; D is ambiguous. The V gene lost 7 bases and the J gene lost 1 base, with 10 bases spanning the gap. CDR1 SQVTM and CDR2 ANQGSEA come from the germline V gene. The CDR3 is 12 residues long. CDR3: CSEGRANTEAFF. DNA of the CDR3: TGCAGCGAAGGAAGGGCGAACACTGAAGCTTTCTTT.

This clonotype was found a few times. This chain joins TRBV19 and TRBJ2-1, with 9 bases fitting TRBD1. In germline, CDR1 is LNHDA, CDR2 SQIVND (reference sequence). V lost 3 bases to trimming and J lost 8 bases; unmatched junction nucleotides: 8. The CDR3 runs to 15 residues. CDR3 sequence: CASSITGTGWDEQFF. In DNA, the CDR3 is TGTGCCAGTAGTATCACCGGGACAGGGTGGGATGAGCAGTTCTTC.

This clonotype was picked up a small number of times. The J gene is TRBJ1-5, the V gene TRBV19, with D tentatively TRBD1 (6 bases). CDR3 length equals 14 residues. V dropped 7 bases and J dropped 6 bases, with 16 bases sitting between them. Germline loops: CDR1 LNHDA, CDR2 SQIVND (reference sequence). The CDR3 DNA is TGTGCCAGTATGAACAGGGTGCGGGGTCAGCCCCAGCATTTT. This sequence encodes CASMNRVRGQPQHF.

This clonotype was seen a few times. The V call is TRBV2, the J call TRBJ2-1, with D maybe TRBD1 (6 bases). The CDR3 spans 14 residues. Per the germline V gene, CDR1 is SNHLY and CDR2 is FYNNEI. Trimming removed 7 bases from V and 5 bases from J, with 15 bases in between. The CDR3 nucleotides read TGTGCCAGCAAAAACGGACAGATAAACAATGAGCAGTTCTTC. It codes for CASKNGQINNEQFF. The full variable domain, with the rest looked up from reference TRBV2 and TRBJ2-1, is EPEVTQTPSHQVTQMGQEVILRCVPISNHLYFYWYRQILGQKVEFLVSFYNNEISEKSEIFDDQFSVERPDGSNFTLKIRSTKLEDSAMYFCASKNGQINNEQFFGPGTRLTVL.

V gene TRBV11-1 combines with J gene TRBJ2-1, with 9 bases aligning to TRBD2. The V segment lost 4 bases and the J segment 6 bases; nucleotides outside the gene matches: 1. There are 13 residues in the CDR3. The germline CDR1 and CDR2 sequences are SGHAT and FQDESV (reference sequence). The CDR3, as DNA: TGTGCCAGCAGCTCGACTAGCGGCAATGAGCAGTTCTTC. This gives the protein CASSSTSGNEQFF.

This clonotype was found once. The V and J genes are TRBV5-5 and TRBJ2-3; 12 bases agree with TRBD2. The germline CDR1 and CDR2 sequences are SGHKS and YYEKEE (reference sequence). The CDR3 is 17 amino acids. V trimming: 0 bases; J trimming: 4 bases; junction bases outside the gene matches: 6. The DNA for the CDR3 is TGTGCCAGCAGCTTGGGTCTAGCGGGAGGGCCAGCAGATACGCAGTATTTT. Amino acids: CASSLGLAGGPADTQYF.

The rearrangement uses TRBV7-2 and TRBJ2-7, with D unresolved. Germline V gene data show CDR1 as SGHTA and CDR2 as FQGNSA. CDR3 length equals 16 residues. V was pared by 0 bases and J by 5 bases, with 17 bases between. CDR3 coding DNA: TGTGCCAGCAGCTTAGCTCATGGGCGCAGTCTCCACGAGCAGTACTTC. As protein: CASSLAHGRSLHEQYF. Based on the CDR3 plus reference TRBV7-2 and TRBJ2-7, the full variable domain is GAGVSQSPSNKVTEKGKDVELRCDPISGHTALYWYRQSLGQGLEFLIYFQGNSAPDKSGLPSDRFSAERTGGSVSTLTIQRTQQEDSAVYLCASSLAHGRSLHEQYFGPGTRLTVT.

The chain couples TRBV18 to TRBJ2-7; D call uncertain. Trimming removed 1 base from V and 1 base from J, with 11 bases in between. The CDR3 sequence is 15 residues long. The germline gives CDR1 KGHSH, CDR2 LQKENI. The CDR3 protein is CASSPRGGPSYEQYF. The CDR3 DNA is TGTGCCAGCTCACCACGCGGCGGCCCGTCCTACGAGCAGTACTTC.

This clonotype was counted a few times. V gene TRBV5-4 combines with J gene TRBJ2-2, with unresolved D. Germline V lookup: CDR1 SGHNT, CDR2 YYREEE (reference sequence). CDR3 length equals 12 residues. V lost 5 bases and J 7 bases, leaving 9 bases between the germline ends. CDR3 sequence: CASRPGYGELFF. The CDR3 nucleotides read TGTGCCAGCAGGCCAGGTTACGGGGAGCTGTTTTTT.

This clonotype was counted many times. The rearrangement uses TRBV3-1 and TRBJ2-4; maybe TRBD2 (6 bases). The germline V gene encodes CDR1 LGHDT and CDR2 YNNKEL (reference sequence). Between the trimmed V and J ends, which lost 4 bases and 4 bases, there was a span of 11 bases. CDR3 length: 14 residues. As DNA, the CDR3 is TGTGCCAGCAGCCGGGGCAGCGGGAAAAACATTCAGTACTTC. This codes for CASSRGSGKNIQYF.

This rearrangement joins TRBV4-1 to TRBJ2-3; 8 bases are shared with TRBD2. The CDR3 contains 18 residues. Germline V CDR1 and CDR2: MGHRA, YSYEKL. V lost 0 bases and J lost 3; bases outside the gene matches: 11. The CDR3 here is CASSQDGVAAGATDTQYF. The CDR3 bases are TGCGCCAGCAGCCAAGATGGGGTTGCAGCGGGAGCGACAGATACGCAGTATTTT.

In this sample, this clonotype turned up a few times. The rearrangement uses TRBV2 and TRBJ2-1; D perhaps matches TRBD2 (5 bases). In germline, CDR1 is SNHLY, CDR2 FYNNEI. V gave up 2 bases and J gave up 8 bases, with 19 bases separating them. The CDR3 has 16 residues. The CDR3 bases are TGTGCCAGCAGTGAAAGGTGGAGGAGAGAATACGATGAGCAGTTCTTC. This translates into CASSERWRREYDEQFF.

This clonotype turned up a few times. The V gene is TRBV12-3 or TRBV12-4, the J gene TRBJ2-5; TRBD2 is a possible D gene (5 bases). This CDR3 region has 15 residues. V was clipped by 3 bases and J by 5 bases, with 16 bases between them. CDR3 nucleotides: TGTGCCAGCAGTTTTGACGGGGTCGGGGAGGAGACCCAGTACTTC. Translated, it gives CASSFDGVGEETQYF.

This clonotype was found a few times. The V gene is TRBV18, the J gene TRBJ2-2, with a weak D call TRBD1 (6 bases). Germline V gene sequence: CDR1 KGHSH, CDR2 LQKENI. The CDR3 is 15 residues long. V shed 2 bases and J shed 6 bases, with 13 bases lying between them. Here the CDR3 reads CASSPGRGGAGELFF. The CDR3 DNA reads TGTGCCAGCTCACCAGGAAGAGGGGGAGCCGGGGAGCTGTTTTTT.

This clonotype showed up many times. This chain links TRBV9 with TRBJ2-5, with 14 positions matching TRBD2. The V and J ends lost 3 bases and 4 bases, in that order; junction bases with no gene match: 2. This CDR3 spans 15 amino acids. Germline V gene data show CDR1 as SGDLS and CDR2 as YYNGEE. CDR3 DNA sequence: TGTGCCAGCAGCGACGGGACTAGCGGGAGAGAGACCCAGTACTTC. Residues: CASSDGTSGRETQYF. The whole variable domain, filled in from reference TRBV9 and TRBJ2-5, reads DSGVTQTPKHLITATGQRVTLRCSPRSGDLSVYWYQQSLDQGLQFLIQYYNGEERAKGNILERFSAQQFPDLHSELNLSSLELGDSALYFCASSDGTSGRETQYFGPGTRLLVL.

There are a few counts of this clonotype. The chain carries TRBV6-2 or TRBV6-3 and TRBJ1-2; D unclear. Germline assignment: CDR1 MNHEY and CDR2 SVGEGT. Between the trimmed V and J ends, which lost 4 bases and 6 bases, there was a span of 9 bases. This CDR3 is built from 12 residues. CDR3 in DNA: TGTGCCAGCAGTTTTGGACCCAATGGCTACACCTTC. Its translation: CASSFGPNGYTF.

Only a few counts were recorded for this clonotype. The chain is built from TRBV7-9 and TRBJ1-1; weak D call: TRBD1 (5 bases). CDR1 is SEHNR and CDR2 is FQNEAQ in the germline V gene (reference sequence). This CDR3 comprises 16 residues. Trimming removed 1 base at V and 6 bases at J, with 18 bases between. CDR3 region: CASSLVLQGLGAEAFF. The CDR3 DNA reads as TGTGCCAGCAGCTTAGTGCTTCAGGGCCTCGGGGCTGAAGCTTTCTTT. Using reference TRBV7-9 and TRBJ1-1 for the parts outside the CDR3, the full variable domain is DTGVSQNPRHKITKRGQNVTFRCDPISEHNRLYWYRQTLGQGPEFLTYFQNEAQLEKSRLLSDRFSAERPKGSFSTLEIQRTEQGDSAMYLCASSLVLQGLGAEAFFGQGTRLTVV.

This clonotype was detected only a few times. The chain carries TRBV9 and TRBJ2-1, with TRBD2 matching over 13 bases. This CDR3 region has 16 residues. The germline V gene encodes CDR1 SGDLS and CDR2 YYNGEE. V lost 3 bases, J lost 8 bases, and 8 bases stayed unmatched. The CDR3 spells CASSASGTSGVYEQFF. The CDR3, as DNA: TGTGCCAGCAGCGCCTCCGGGACTAGCGGGGTGTATGAGCAGTTCTTC.

This clonotype was counted a few times. DNA of the CDR3: TGCGCCAGTCGCGAATCGGGAGGGCGCGCAGATACGCAGTATTTT. Translated, it gives CASRESGGRADTQYF. The rearrangement joins TRBV5-1 to TRBJ2-3; TRBD2 agrees at 8 bases. Germline V gene sequence: CDR1 SGHRS, CDR2 YFSETQ. This CDR3 contains 15 residues. V gave up 8 bases and J gave up 4 bases; unmatched junction bases: 12.

This clonotype was counted ten times or more. The V and J genes are TRBV7-3 and TRBJ2-2; a possible D gene is TRBD2 (6 bases). This CDR3 has 13 residues. Germline-derived CDR1 and CDR2 are SGHTA and FQGTGA. V dropped 3 bases and J dropped 8 bases, with 10 bases sitting between them. This chain's CDR3 is CASSLGGSGELFF. CDR3 bases: TGTGCCAGCAGCTTGGGGGGTTCAGGGGAGCTGTTTTTT.